This T cell receptor (beta chain) was found in a study of T cell responses to AZD1222 COVID-19 vaccine. Trimming shortened V by 6 bases and J by 8 bases, and 13 bases separated the two germline ends. Looked up from germline, CDR1 is LNHDA and CDR2 is SQIVND (reference sequence). The CDR3 runs 12 residues. Remarks on this clone: Its antigen is as yet unknown.

General study findings and limits: Among vaccine-associated CD4 TCRs, coverage spanned spike, with dominance at 160-218 and 743-854.

Method: immunoSEQ multiplex PCR; TCRdb's copy keeps in-frame clones and lacks some. Of approximately 130,000 clones in the sample, approximately 90% were seen once. This clonotype was obtained from an adult who received the AZD1222 COVID-19 vaccine. The source material was peripheral blood, sampled 28 days after the second AZD1222 dose. The gene calls are TRBV19 and TRBJ1-2, with a tentative D call TRBD1 (6 bases). The DNA for the CDR3 is TGTGCCAGTAGAGACTACAGGGACGGCTACACCTTC. Its translation: CASRDYRDGYTF. Complete variable domain (other parts from reference TRBV19 and TRBJ1-2): DGGITQSPKYLFRKEGQNVTLSCEQNLNHDAMYWYRQDPGQGLRLIYYSQIVNDFQKGDIAEGYSVSREKKESFPLTVTSAQKNPTAFYLCASRDYRDGYTFGSGTRLTVV.